The 19 T cell receptor beta chains below all came from one sample that was sequenced in a study of post-analysis software for immune sequencing data. Findings and limits, study-wide: Roughly five TRBV segments, including TRBV5-6, TRBV5-1 and TRBV20-1, were more frequent in patients than controls.

Built from TCR beta cDNA, the libraries had unique molecular identifiers in them. TCRdb re-analysed the PCR reads in MiXCR, keeping a single row per CDR3 protein. The table shows about 430,000 distinct CDR3 sequences, with less than 40% occurring only once. These TCRs' antigens remain unknown. Input material: blood. All receptors come from a girl aged 2 to 9 with multiple sclerosis.

The J gene is TRBJ2-1, the V gene TRBV12-3 or TRBV12-4, with 8 nucleotides matching TRBD2. CDR3 length: 13 amino acids. The trim removed 7 bases at V and 9 bases at J, leaving 8 bases unmatched. This chain's CDR3 is CASNPGLEVEQFF. CDR3 bases: TGTGCCAGCAACCCGGGACTAGAGGTTGAGCAGTTCTTC.

In nucleotides, the CDR3 is TGTGCCAGCAGCCTATTCGGGACAGGGGGCTGGGAGACCCAGTACTTC. This encodes CASSLFGTGGWETQYF. The chain is built from TRBV5-6 and TRBJ2-5, with TRBD1 identical over 12 bases. V was pared by 4 bases and J by 5 bases, with 9 bases of the junction left unmatched. The CDR3 extends over 16 amino acids. In germline, CDR1 is SGHDT, CDR2 YYEEEE.

The V call is TRBV28, the J call TRBJ1-3; D unclear. The CDR3 loop spans 15 amino acids. The germline CDR1 and CDR2 sequences are MDHEN and SYDVKM. V lost 5 bases and J 0 bases, leaving 11 bases between the germline ends. CDR3 sequence (DNA): TGTGCCAGCAGTGTTAACGGCCTCTCTGGAAACACCATATATTTT. This translates into CASSVNGLSGNTIYF.

The chain links TRBV18 to TRBJ2-4, with TRBD1 matching over 10 bases. The germline V gene has CDR1 KGHSH and CDR2 LQKENI. The CDR3 length is 14 residues. V trimming: 4 bases; J trimming: 13 bases; junction bases outside the gene matches: 10. CDR3 bases: TGTGCCAGCTCACAGGGACAGGGGAGTCGTGAGCAGTACTTC. Its translation is CASSQGQGSREQYF.

V and J are TRBV7-3 and TRBJ2-1; TRBD2 matches 13 bases. The length of the CDR3 is 20 residues. The ends lost 7 bases at V and 1 base at J; junction bases unmatched: 16. The germline V gene has CDR1 SGHTA and CDR2 FQGTGA. CDR3 sequence: CASITITRLAGGRSYNEQFF. The CDR3 nucleotides read TGTGCCAGCATAACCATCACGCGACTAGCGGGAGGTCGTTCCTACAATGAGCAGTTCTTC.

The chain links TRBV27 to TRBJ1-2, with D unresolved. This CDR3 spans 11 amino acids. V lost 8 bases to trimming and J lost 0 bases, with 4 bases between them. CDR1 is MNHEY, CDR2 SMNVEV, per germline (reference sequence). CDR3 loop: CASFSNYGYTF. CDR3 coding DNA: TGTGCCAGCTTCTCTAACTATGGCTACACCTTC.

The sample holds a few counts of this clonotype. The CDR3 nucleotides read TGTGCCAGCAGCTTAAACGGACGGAGGAACACTGAAGCTTTCTTT. As protein: CASSLNGRRNTEAFF. The chain is built from TRBV7-3 and TRBJ1-1, with no clear D. This CDR3 comprises 15 residues. Between the trimmed V and J ends, which lost 1 base and 1 base, there was a span of 10 bases. Germline CDR1 SGHTA, CDR2 FQGTGA.

This clonotype was seen only a few times. This chain links TRBV29-1 with TRBJ2-7, with TRBD2 matching 8 bases. The CDR3 length is 14 residues. V lost 4 bases, J lost 6 bases, and 11 bases stayed unmatched. Germline loops: CDR1 SQVTM, CDR2 ANQGSEA. CDR3 amino acids: CSVGMAGGIGEQYF. Written as DNA, the CDR3 is TGCAGCGTTGGAATGGCGGGGGGTATCGGCGAGCAGTACTTC.

This clonotype has more than one count but fewer than ten. The J gene is TRBJ1-1, the V gene TRBV29-1; 11 bases line up with TRBD1. Trimming cost V 4 bases and J 7 bases; bases outside gene matches: 8. The CDR3 runs 14 residues. Germline CDR1 SQVTM, CDR2 ANQGSEA. This CDR3 is CSVASGTGGREAFF. CDR3 nucleotides: TGCAGCGTTGCATCCGGGACAGGGGGTCGTGAAGCTTTCTTT.

The chain recombines TRBV2 with TRBJ1-2; no definite D call. V was pared by 1 base and J by 0 bases, with 9 bases between. From germline, CDR1 is SNHLY and CDR2 FYNNEI. CDR3 length: 15 residues. Here the CDR3 DNA reads TGTGCCAGCAGTGAAGTGATCGTCGCTAACTATGGCTACACCTTC. Translation: CASSEVIVANYGYTF.

Remarks on this clonotype: Since no conserved phenylalanine or tryptophan closes the CDR3, a read error is the likely cause. The chain links TRBV20-1 to TRBJ2-1, with D possibly being TRBD2 (7 bases). The germline V gene encodes CDR1 DFQATT and CDR2 SNEGSKA (reference sequence). V lost 3 bases and J 3 bases, leaving 9 bases between the germline ends. This CDR3 has 13 residues. The CDR3 is CSASRGGYNEQFC. CDR3 bases: TGCAGTGCTAGTAGGGGGGGCTACAATGAGCAGTTCTGC.

V and J are TRBV4-2 and TRBJ1-6; TRBD1 matches at 9 bases. V dropped 0 bases and J dropped 4; count of bases not matched to a gene: 4. Germline assignment: CDR1 LGHNA and CDR2 YNFKEQ. This CDR3 contains 17 residues. The CDR3 reads CASSQDGQGLYNSPLHF. CDR3 coding DNA: TGTGCCAGCAGCCAAGATGGACAGGGGCTATATAATTCACCCCTCCACTTT.

The V and J genes are TRBV2 and TRBJ2-3; TRBD2 matches at 11 bases. Germline V CDR1 and CDR2: SNHLY, FYNNEI. The length of the CDR3 is 16 residues. V shed 6 bases and J 2 bases; nucleotides not matched to a gene: 7. The CDR3 DNA is TGTGCCAGCAGCCCCCCACTAGCGGGAGCCACAGATACGCAGTATTTT. Amino acids: CASSPPLAGATDTQYF.

The gene calls are TRBV12-3 or TRBV12-4 and TRBJ2-1; 8 bases match TRBD2. The CDR3 sequence is 16 residues long. Trimming cost V 6 bases and J 1 base; bases outside gene matches: 8. DNA of the CDR3: TGTGCCAGCAGCCAAGCTAGCGGGCCATCCTACAATGAGCAGTTCTTC. It is translated as CASSQASGPSYNEQFF.

This clonotype was counted between two and nine times. V is TRBV5-6 and J is TRBJ2-1; D remains unclear. Trimming pared 2 bases from V and 3 bases from J, leaving 15 bases between. This CDR3 spans 16 amino acids. The germline V gene encodes CDR1 SGHDT and CDR2 YYEEEE. CDR3 loop: CASSFPSWTYYNEQFF. The CDR3 nucleotides read TGTGCCAGCAGCTTCCCTAGTTGGACGTACTACAATGAGCAGTTCTTC. Variable domain in full (rest from reference TRBV5-6 and TRBJ2-1): DAGVTQSPTHLIKTRGQQVTLRCSPKSGHDTVSWYQQALGQGPQFIFQYYEEEERQRGNFPDRFSGHQFPNYSSELNVNALLLGDSALYLCASSFPSWTYYNEQFFGPGTRLTVL.

There are a few counts of this clonotype. The rearrangement links TRBV12-3 or TRBV12-4 to TRBJ2-1, with TRBD2 matching over 13 bases. CDR3 length: 17 residues. The V segment lost 4 bases and the J segment 6 bases; nucleotides outside the gene matches: 9. In nucleotides, the CDR3 is TGTGCCAGCAGTTCACTAGCGGGAGGGCCTGCTGGCAATGAGCAGTTCTTC. Translating gives CASSSLAGGPAGNEQFF.

This chain connects TRBV27 to TRBJ2-1; no clear D. V lost 6 bases and J 3 bases, leaving 15 bases between the germline ends. The CDR3 runs 15 residues. CDR1 and CDR2 (germline): MNHEY, SMNVEV (reference sequence). CDR3 sequence (DNA): TGTGCCAGCAGCGGTTCTCCCCTAGACTACAATGAGCAGTTCTTC. Protein sequence: CASSGSPLDYNEQFF.

The chain carries TRBV24-1 and TRBJ2-7; D remains unclear. The CDR3 is 12 amino acids. Trimming left V 8 bases short and J 0 bases short, with 7 bases between. Germline CDR1 KGHDR, CDR2 SFDVKD. CDR3 DNA sequence: TGTGCCACCACGGAGCGCTCCTACGAGCAGTACTTC. It is translated as CATTERSYEQYF.

The chain is built from TRBV28 and TRBJ1-5; a weak D match, TRBD1 (5 bases). V gave up 6 bases and J gave up 5 bases, with 17 bases separating them. Germline assignment: CDR1 MDHEN and CDR2 SYDVKM. The CDR3 is made up of 15 amino acids. CDR3 amino acids: CASSSRNGGYQPQHF. For the CDR3, the DNA is TGTGCCAGCAGCTCCCGAAATGGGGGGTATCAGCCCCAGCATTTT.